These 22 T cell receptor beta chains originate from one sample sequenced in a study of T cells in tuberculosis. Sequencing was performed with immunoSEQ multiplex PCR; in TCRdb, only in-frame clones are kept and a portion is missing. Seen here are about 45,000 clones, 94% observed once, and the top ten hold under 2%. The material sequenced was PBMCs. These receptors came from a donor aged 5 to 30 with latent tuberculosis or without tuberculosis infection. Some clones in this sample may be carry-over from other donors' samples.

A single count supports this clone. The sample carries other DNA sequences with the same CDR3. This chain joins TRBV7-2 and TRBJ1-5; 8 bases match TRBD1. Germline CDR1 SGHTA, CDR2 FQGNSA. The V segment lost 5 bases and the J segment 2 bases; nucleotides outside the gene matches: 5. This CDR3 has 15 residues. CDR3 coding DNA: TGTGCCAGCAGCGGAGGACAGGGAGGCAATCAGCCCCAGCATTTT. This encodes CASSGGQGGNQPQHF.

The CDR3 sequence: CASSWEGNYGYTF. CDR3 nucleotides: TGTGCCAGCAGTTGGGAGGGTAACTATGGCTACACCTTC. This chain links TRBV27 with TRBJ1-2; D unresolved. Germline values: CDR1 MNHEY, CDR2 SMNVEV (reference sequence). The CDR3 sequence is 13 residues long. Trimming removed 4 bases at V and 1 base at J, with 7 bases between.

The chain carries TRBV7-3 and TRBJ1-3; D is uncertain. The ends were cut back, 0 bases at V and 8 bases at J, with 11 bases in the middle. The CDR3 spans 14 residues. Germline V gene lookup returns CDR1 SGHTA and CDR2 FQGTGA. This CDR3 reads CASSLTSGSDTIYF. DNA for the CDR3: TGTGCCAGCAGCTTAACGTCCGGGTCGGACACCATATATTTT. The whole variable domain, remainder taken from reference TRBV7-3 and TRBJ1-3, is GAGVSQTPSNKVTEKGKYVELRCDPISGHTALYWYRQSLGQGPEFLIYFQGTGAADDSGLPNDRFFAVRPEGSVSTLKIQRTERGDSAVYLCASSLTSGSDTIYFGEGSWLTVV.

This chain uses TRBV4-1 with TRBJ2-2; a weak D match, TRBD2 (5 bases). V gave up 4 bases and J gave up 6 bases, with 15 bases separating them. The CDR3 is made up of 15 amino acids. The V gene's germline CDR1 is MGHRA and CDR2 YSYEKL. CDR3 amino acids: CASSLKDFGAGELFF. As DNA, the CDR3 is TGCGCCAGCAGCCTAAAGGACTTCGGGGCCGGGGAGCTGTTTTTT.

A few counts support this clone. CDR3 bases: TGTGCCATCAGTGAGTCGGGACTGACGTCTCTACAGGGGAATGAGCAGTTCTTC. It is translated as CAISESGLTSLQGNEQFF. This chain uses TRBV10-3 with TRBJ2-1, with D tentatively TRBD1 (7 bases). The CDR3 extends over 18 amino acids. Trimming cost V 0 bases and J 7 bases, with 22 bases left between them. Germline V gene sequence: CDR1 ENHRY, CDR2 SYGVKD.

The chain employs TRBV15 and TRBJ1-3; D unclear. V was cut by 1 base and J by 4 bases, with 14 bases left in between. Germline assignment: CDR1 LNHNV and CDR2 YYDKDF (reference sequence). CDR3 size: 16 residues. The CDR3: CATSRVLRGSGNTIYF. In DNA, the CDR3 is TGTGCCACCAGCAGAGTGTTACGGGGTTCCGGAAACACCATATATTTT.

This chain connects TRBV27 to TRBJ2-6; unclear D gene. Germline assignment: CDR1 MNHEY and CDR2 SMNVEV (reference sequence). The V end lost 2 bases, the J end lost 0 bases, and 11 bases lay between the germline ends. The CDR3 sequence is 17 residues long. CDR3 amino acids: CASSLPTVYSGANVLTF. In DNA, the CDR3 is TGTGCCAGCAGTTTACCCACAGTATACTCTGGGGCCAACGTCCTGACTTTC.

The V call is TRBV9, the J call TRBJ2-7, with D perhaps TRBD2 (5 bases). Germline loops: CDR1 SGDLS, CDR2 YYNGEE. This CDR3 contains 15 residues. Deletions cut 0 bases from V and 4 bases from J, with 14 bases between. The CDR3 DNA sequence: TGTGCCAGCAGCGTAGATGATAAAGCGGCGTACGAGCAGTACTTC. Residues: CASSVDDKAAYEQYF.

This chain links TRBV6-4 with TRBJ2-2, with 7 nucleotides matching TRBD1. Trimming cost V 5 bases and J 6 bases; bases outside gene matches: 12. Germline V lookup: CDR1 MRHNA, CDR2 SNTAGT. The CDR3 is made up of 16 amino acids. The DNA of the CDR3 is TGTGCCAGCAGTCCTACAGGGGCGTCTTGGTCCGGGGAGCTGTTTTTT. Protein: CASSPTGASWSGELFF.

In nucleotides, the CDR3 is TGTGCCAGCAGCGCAGGGACAGGGGGGACAGATACGCAGTATTTT. Protein sequence: CASSAGTGGTDTQYF. The chain carries TRBV7-7 and TRBJ2-3; TRBD1 agrees at 11 bases. Germline-derived CDR1 and CDR2 are SSHAT and FNYEAQ (reference sequence). The CDR3 loop spans 15 amino acids. V was pared by 5 bases and J by 3 bases, with 4 bases of the junction left unmatched.

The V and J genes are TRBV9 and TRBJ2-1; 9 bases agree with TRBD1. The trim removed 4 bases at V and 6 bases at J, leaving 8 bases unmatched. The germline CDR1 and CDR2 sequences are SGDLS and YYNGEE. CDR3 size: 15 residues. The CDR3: CASSSQPGQGNEQFF. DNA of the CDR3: TGTGCCAGCAGCAGCCAACCGGGACAGGGCAATGAGCAGTTCTTC. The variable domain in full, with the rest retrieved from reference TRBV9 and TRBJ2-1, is DSGVTQTPKHLITATGQRVTLRCSPRSGDLSVYWYQQSLDQGLQFLIQYYNGEERAKGNILERFSAQQFPDLHSELNLSSLELGDSALYFCASSSQPGQGNEQFFGPGTRLTVL.

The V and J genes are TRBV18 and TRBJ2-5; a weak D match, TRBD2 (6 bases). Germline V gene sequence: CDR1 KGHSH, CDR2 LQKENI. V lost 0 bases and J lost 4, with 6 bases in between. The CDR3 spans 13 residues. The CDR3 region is CASSPPGGETQYF. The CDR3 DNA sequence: TGTGCCAGCTCACCACCGGGGGGAGAGACCCAGTACTTC. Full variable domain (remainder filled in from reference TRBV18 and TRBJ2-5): NAGVMQNPRHLVRRRGQEARLRCSPMKGHSHVYWYRQLPEEGLKFMVYLQKENIIDESGMPKERFSAEFPKEGPSILRIQQVVRGDSAAYFCASSPPGGETQYFGPGTRLLVL.

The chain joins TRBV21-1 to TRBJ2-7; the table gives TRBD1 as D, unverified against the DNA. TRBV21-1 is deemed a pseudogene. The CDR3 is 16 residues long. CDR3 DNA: TGTGCCGCTCAGCACAGAGCCTACAGGGCGCCCTACGAGCAGTACTTC. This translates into CAAQHRAYRAPYEQYF.

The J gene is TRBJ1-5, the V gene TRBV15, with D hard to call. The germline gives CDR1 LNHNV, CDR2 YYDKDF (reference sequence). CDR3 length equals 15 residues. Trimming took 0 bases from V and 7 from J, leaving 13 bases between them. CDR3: CATSRDRGRGQPQHF. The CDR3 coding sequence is TGTGCCACCAGCAGAGATCGAGGACGAGGGCAGCCCCAGCATTTT.

CDR3: CASSFQGVPYEQYF. Written as DNA, the CDR3 is TGTGCCAGCAGTTTTCAGGGGGTTCCCTACGAGCAGTACTTC. The gene calls are TRBV27 and TRBJ2-7; 7 bases match TRBD1. Trimming removed 3 bases from V and 2 bases from J; junction bases left unmatched: 4. CDR3 length: 14 residues. Germline V gene data show CDR1 as MNHEY and CDR2 as SMNVEV (reference sequence).

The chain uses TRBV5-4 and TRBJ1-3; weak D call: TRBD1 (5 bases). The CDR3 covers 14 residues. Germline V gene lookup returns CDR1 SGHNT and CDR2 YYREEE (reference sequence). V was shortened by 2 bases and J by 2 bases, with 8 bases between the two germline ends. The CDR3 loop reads CASSFKGAGNTIYF. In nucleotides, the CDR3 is TGTGCCAGCAGCTTCAAAGGGGCTGGAAACACCATATATTTT.

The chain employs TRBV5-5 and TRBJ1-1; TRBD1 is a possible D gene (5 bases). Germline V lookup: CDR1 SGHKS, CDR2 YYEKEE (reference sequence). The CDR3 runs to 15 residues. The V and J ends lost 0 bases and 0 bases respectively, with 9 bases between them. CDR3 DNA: TGTGCCAGCAGCTTGGAGACAGCCCTGAACACTGAAGCTTTCTTT. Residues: CASSLETALNTEAFF.

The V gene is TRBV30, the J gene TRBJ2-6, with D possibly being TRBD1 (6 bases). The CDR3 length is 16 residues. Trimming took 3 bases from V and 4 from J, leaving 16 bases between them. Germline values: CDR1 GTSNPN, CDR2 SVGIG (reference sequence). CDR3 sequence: CAWSPVLGTGANVLTF. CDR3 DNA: TGTGCCTGGAGCCCGGTTCTGGGGACAGGGGCCAACGTCCTGACTTTC.

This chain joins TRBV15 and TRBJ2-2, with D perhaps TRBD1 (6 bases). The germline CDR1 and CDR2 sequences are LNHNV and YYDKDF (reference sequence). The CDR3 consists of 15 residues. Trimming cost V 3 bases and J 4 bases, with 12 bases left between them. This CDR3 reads CATSSTGKSTGELFF. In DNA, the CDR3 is TGTGCCACCAGCAGCACAGGGAAGAGCACCGGGGAGCTGTTTTTT.

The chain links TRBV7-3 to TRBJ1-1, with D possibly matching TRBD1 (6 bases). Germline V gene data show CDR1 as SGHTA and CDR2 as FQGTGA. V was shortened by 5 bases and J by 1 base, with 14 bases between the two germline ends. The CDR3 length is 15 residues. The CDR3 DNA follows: TGTGCCAGCAGCCCATCCTCGGGACAGAACACTGAAGCTTTCTTT. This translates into CASSPSSGQNTEAFF. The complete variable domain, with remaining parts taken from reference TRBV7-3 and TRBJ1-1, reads GAGVSQTPSNKVTEKGKYVELRCDPISGHTALYWYRQSLGQGPEFLIYFQGTGAADDSGLPNDRFFAVRPEGSVSTLKIQRTERGDSAVYLCASSPSSGQNTEAFFGQGTRLTVV.

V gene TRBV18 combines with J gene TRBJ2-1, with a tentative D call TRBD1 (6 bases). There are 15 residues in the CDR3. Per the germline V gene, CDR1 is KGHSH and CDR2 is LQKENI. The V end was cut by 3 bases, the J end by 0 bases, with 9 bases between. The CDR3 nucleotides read TGTGCCAGCTCACCGCAGGGGAGCTCCTACAATGAGCAGTTCTTC. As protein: CASSPQGSSYNEQFF.

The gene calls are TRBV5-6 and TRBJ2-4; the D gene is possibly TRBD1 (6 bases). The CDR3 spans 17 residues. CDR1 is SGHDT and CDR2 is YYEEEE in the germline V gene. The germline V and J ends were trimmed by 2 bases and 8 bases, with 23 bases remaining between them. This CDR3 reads CASSFPGAESPLDIQYF. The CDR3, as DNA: TGTGCCAGCAGCTTTCCAGGGGCTGAATCCCCTTTGGACATTCAGTACTTC.